This T cell receptor beta chain was captured in a study of blood T cell repertoires in COVID-19. Study in general: Samples taken during acute and convalescent COVID-19 were collected in the United States, Italy and Spain. The analysed material was cDNA or gDNA that came from T cells, B-cell-depleted T cells, or PBMCs.

This clone has just one count. Germline values: CDR1 SGHDT, CDR2 YYEEEE. Trimming took 0 bases from V and 9 from J; bases not matched to a gene: 3. This CDR3 spans 13 amino acids. TCRdb's table, derived via immunoSEQ multiplex PCR, lists solely in-frame clones and lacks some. The sample has 200,000 to 300,000 clones, roughly nine tenths seen once. Sequencing was done on a sample of peripheral blood. The sequence derives from a man in his fifties or sixties who had recovered from COVID-19. The chain combines TRBV5-6 with TRBJ2-3; 8 nucleotides agree with TRBD1. CDR3 in amino acids: CASSLGPGGTQYF. The DNA of the CDR3 is TGTGCCAGCAGCTTGGGGCCAGGGGGCACGCAGTATTTT.